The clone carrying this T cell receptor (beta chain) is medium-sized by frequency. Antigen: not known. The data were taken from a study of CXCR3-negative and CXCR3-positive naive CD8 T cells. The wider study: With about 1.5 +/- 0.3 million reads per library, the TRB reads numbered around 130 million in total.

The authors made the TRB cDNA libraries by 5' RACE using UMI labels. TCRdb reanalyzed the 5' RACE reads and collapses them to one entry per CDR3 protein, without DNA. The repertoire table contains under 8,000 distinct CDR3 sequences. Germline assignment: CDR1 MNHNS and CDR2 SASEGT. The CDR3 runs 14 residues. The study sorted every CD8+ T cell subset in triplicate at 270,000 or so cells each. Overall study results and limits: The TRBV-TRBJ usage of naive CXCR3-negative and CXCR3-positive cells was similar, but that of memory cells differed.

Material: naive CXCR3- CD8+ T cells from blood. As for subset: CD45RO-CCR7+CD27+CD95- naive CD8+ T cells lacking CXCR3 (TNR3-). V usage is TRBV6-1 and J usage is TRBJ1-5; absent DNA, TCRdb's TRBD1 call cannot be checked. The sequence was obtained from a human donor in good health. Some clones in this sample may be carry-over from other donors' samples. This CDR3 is CASSEVGARQPQHF.